Sequencing of this T cell receptor beta chain was carried out in a study of blood T cell repertoires in COVID-19. Study details: The United States, Italy and Spain supplied acute and convalescent COVID-19 samples.

Trimming stripped 4 bases from V and 0 bases from J, with 19 bases between. Germline V gene lookup returns CDR1 SGHAT and CDR2 FQNNGV. The CDR3 runs to 18 residues. The table came from immunoSEQ multiplex PCR; TCRdb's copy has only in-frame clones and leaves some out. The sample has about 59,000 clones, approximately 89% seen once. The chain uses TRBV11-2 and TRBJ1-5; D remains unclear. Sequencing was performed on peripheral blood. This TCR was recovered from a man aged 55-75 years with active or convalescent COVID-19. The DNA for the CDR3 is TGTGCCAGCAGCTATGATCGGGCCTCGGGGTATAGCAATCAGCCCCAGCATTTT. Residues: CASSYDRASGYSNQPQHF. The variable domain in full, with the rest retrieved from reference TRBV11-2 and TRBJ1-5, is EAGVAQSPRYKIIEKRQSVAFWCNPISGHATLYWYQQILGQGPKLLIQFQNNGVVDDSQLPKDRFSAERLKGVDSTLKIQPAKLEDSAVYLCASSYDRASGYSNQPQHFGDGTRLSIL.